The clone carrying this T cell receptor (beta chain) was observed at least ten times. Its matching antigen is unknown. TCRalpha and TCRbeta libraries used 5'RACE with constant-segment primers and UMIs. MiXCR, run by TCRdb on the 5' RACE reads, gives a single entry per CDR3 protein. The sample records 150,000 to 200,000 distinct CDR3 sequences, 10% to 15% being singletons. This entry belongs to a study of T-cell memory formation after mild COVID-19. There are 14 residues in the CDR3. Germline CDR1 and CDR2: SEHNR and FQNEAQ (reference sequence). With 2 bases removed from V and 4 bases from J, the gap between germline ends came to 11 bases. Study conclusions and caveats: Second-wave clones with a day 37 peak had unconfirmed SARS-CoV-2 specificity. Mainly in CM and EM were contracting CD4+ clones; CD8+ were in EMRA. Pre-infection memory held some responding clones, suggesting pre-existing cross-reactive T cells responded.

Material: PBMCs or a T cell subset sorted from them (not recorded which). The receptor was derived from a man between 18 and 35 years old who had mild COVID-19 (a few samples of this study predate the infection). Cell type and time point are not known. The chain has TRBV7-9 and TRBJ2-5; weak D call: TRBD2 (5 bases). In DNA, the CDR3 is TGTGCCAGCAGCTTACGATGGGCGGGAGAGACCCAGTACTTC. Protein: CASSLRWAGETQYF.